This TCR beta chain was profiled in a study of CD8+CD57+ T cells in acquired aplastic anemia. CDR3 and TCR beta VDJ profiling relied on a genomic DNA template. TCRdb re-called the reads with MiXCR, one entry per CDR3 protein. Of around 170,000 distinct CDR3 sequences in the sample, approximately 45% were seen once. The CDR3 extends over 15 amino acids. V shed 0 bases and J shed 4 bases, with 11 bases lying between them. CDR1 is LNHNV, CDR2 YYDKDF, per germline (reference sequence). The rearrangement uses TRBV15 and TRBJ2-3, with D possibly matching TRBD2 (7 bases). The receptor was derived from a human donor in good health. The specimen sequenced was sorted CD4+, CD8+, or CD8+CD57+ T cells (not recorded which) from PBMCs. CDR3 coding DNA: TGTGCCACCAGCAGAGATAAGGGGGGGCCAGATACGCAGTATTTT. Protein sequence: CATSRDKGGPDTQYF.